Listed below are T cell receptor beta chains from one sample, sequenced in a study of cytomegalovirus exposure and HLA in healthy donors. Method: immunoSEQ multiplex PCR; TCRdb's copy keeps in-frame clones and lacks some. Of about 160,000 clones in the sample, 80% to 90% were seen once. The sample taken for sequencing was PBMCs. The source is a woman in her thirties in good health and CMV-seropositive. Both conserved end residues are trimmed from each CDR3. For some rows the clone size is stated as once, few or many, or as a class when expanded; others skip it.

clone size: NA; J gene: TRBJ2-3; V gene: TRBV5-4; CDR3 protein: ASSLGGGAHTDTQY
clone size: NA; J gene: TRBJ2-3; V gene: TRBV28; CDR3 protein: ASSLQRTSGSTDTQY
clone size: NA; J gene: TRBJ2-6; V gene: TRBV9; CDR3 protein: ASSVASGSGANVLT
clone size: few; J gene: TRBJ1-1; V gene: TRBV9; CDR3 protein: ASSPRISEVTEAF
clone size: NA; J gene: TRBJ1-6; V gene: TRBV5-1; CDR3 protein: ASSFVAGTANSPLH
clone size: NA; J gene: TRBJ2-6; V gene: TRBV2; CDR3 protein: ATNLGGAGANVLT
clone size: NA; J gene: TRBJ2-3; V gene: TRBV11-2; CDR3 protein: ASSRMGGADTQY
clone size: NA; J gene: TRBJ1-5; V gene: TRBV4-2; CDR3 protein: ASSQVSTGHQPQH
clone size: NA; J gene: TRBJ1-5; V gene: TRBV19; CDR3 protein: ASSISANQPQH
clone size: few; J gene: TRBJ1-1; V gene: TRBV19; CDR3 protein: ASSTGRYNTEAF
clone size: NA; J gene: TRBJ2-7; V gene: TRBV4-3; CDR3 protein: ASSQDTAPYYEQY
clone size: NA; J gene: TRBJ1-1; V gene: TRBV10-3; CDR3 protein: AITSSRESEAF
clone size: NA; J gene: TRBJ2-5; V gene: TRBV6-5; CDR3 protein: ASSYEAGGQGETQY
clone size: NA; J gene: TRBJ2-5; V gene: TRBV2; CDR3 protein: ASSRTRETQY
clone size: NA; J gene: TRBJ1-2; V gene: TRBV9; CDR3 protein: ASSVVSGGGDGYT
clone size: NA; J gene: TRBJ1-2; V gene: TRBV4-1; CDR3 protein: ASSQERQVDGYT
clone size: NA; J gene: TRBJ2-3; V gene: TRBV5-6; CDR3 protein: ASSLGQGAGTQY
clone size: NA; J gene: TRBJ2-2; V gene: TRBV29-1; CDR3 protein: SVDTNAASGDSTGELF
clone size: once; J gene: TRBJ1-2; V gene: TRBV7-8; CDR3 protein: ASSLSPDSGSGYT
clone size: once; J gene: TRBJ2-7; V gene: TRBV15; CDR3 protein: ATSRGTSASYEQY
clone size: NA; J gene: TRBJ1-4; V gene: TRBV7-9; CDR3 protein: ASSLQGGLNEKLF
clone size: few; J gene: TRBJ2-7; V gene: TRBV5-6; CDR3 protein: ASSIFRDRGLSATWEQY
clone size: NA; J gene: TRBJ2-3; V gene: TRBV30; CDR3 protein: AWSVVKKGADTQY
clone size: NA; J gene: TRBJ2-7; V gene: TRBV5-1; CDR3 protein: ASSLAVSYEQY
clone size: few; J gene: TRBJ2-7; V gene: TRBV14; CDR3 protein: ASSQDRHGRGRCPESYEQY
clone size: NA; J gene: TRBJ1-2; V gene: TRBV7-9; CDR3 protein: ASSLAGRLYGYT
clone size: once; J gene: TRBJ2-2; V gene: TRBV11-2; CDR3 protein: ASSLSYQRGKAGELF
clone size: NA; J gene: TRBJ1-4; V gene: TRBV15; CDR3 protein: ATSRGRVEKLF
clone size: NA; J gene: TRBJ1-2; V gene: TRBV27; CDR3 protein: ASSPGLYYGYT
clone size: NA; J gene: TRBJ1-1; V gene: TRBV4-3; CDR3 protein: ASSPGNTEAF
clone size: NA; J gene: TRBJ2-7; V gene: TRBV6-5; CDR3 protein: ASTIAGGSYEQY
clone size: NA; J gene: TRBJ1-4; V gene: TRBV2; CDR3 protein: ASSETGPNEKLF
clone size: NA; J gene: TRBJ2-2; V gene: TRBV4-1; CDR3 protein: ASSQEVLRTGGTTGELF
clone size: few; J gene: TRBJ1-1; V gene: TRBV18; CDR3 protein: ASSPNTMNTEAF
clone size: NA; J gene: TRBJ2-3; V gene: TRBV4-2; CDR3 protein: ASSHPGQATDTQY
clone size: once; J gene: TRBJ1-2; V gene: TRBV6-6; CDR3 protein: ASRDKDYYGYT
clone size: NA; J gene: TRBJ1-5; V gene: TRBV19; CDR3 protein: ASSNSGGNQPQH
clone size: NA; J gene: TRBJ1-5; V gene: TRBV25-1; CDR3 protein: ASTRGIDQPQH
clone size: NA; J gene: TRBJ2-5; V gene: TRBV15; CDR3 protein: ATSSVVGGETQY
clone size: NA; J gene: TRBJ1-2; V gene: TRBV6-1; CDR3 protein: ASSEAGRGHGGYT
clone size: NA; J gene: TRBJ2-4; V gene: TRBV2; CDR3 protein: ASSQQGSENIQY
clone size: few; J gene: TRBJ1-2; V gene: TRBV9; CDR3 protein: ASSVRDRLNYGYT
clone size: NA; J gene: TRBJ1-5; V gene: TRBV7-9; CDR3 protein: ASSRDRGSNQPQH
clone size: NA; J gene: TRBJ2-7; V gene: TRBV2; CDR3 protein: ASSVMPGLAGPYEQY
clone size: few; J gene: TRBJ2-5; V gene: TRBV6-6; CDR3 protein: ASSYPSGELQETQY
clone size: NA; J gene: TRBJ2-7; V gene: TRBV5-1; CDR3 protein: ASSLWPPFRGTGVIYEQY
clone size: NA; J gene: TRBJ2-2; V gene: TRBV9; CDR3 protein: ASSTRTGGVDTGELF
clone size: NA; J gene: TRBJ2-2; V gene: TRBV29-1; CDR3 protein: SATEGTGGLF